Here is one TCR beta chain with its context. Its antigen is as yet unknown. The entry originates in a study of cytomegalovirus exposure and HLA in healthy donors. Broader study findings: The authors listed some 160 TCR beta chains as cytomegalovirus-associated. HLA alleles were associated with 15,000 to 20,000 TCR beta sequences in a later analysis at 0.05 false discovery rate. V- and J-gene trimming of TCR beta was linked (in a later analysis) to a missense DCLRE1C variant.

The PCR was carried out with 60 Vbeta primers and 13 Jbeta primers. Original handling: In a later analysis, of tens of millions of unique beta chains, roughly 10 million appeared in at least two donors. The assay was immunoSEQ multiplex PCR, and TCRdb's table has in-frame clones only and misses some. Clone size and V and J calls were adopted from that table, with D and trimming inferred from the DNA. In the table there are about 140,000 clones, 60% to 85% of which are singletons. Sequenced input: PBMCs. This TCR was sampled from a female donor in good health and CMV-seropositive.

CDR3 sequence (DNA): TGTGCCAGCAGCCACGTGACAGTCTCCTACGAGCAGTACTTC. It yields the protein CASSHVTVSYEQYF. The chain uses TRBV5-6 and TRBJ2-7; D is possibly TRBD1 (5 bases). This CDR3 has 14 amino acids. V shed 4 bases and J shed 0 bases, with 11 bases lying between them. Germline CDR1 reads SGHDT; CDR2 reads YYEEEE.